The present T cell receptor (beta chain) was sequenced within a study of blood T cell repertoires in COVID-19. For the study at large: The study drew acute and convalescent COVID-19 samples from the United States, Italy and Spain. T cells, B-cell-depleted T cells, or PBMCs supplied cDNA or gDNA.

The length of the CDR3 is 14 residues. The germline CDR1 and CDR2 sequences are SGHAT and FQNNGV. The V gene end was trimmed by 9 bases and the J gene end by 5 bases; junction bases not matched to a gene: 11. Under the authors' procedure: Amplified reference gene primers provided the basis for estimating nucleated cell counts. Profiling relied on immunoSEQ multiplex PCR, and the TCRdb table lists in-frame clones only, not all of them. V, J and clone size derive from that table, while D and trimming were established from the DNA sequence. This table holds around 150,000 clones, roughly nine tenths found once.

This chain joins TRBV11-2 and TRBJ2-7; 9 bases match TRBD1. The specimen was peripheral blood. This TCR came from a man younger than 30 with acute or convalescent COVID-19. The CDR3 bases are TGTGCCAGGACGGTGGTGGGACAGGGCCACGAGCAGTACTTC. Protein product: CARTVVGQGHEQYF.